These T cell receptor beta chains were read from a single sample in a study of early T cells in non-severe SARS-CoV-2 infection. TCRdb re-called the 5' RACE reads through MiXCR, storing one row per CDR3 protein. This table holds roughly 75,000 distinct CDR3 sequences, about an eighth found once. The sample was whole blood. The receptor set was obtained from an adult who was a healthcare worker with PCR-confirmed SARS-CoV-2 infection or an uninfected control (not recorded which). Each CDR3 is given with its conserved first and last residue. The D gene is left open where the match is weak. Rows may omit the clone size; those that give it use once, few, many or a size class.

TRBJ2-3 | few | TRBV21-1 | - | CASSVRTDRYTDTQYF | TGTGCCAGCAGCGTTCGGACAGATCGTTATACAGATACGCAGTATTTT
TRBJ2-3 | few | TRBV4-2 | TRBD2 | CASRGLAGGNTDTQYF | TGTGCCAGCAGGGGACTAGCGGGAGGGAATACAGATACGCAGTATTTT
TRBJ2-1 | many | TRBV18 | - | CASSLGAYNEQFF | TGTGCCAGCTCCCTGGGCGCTTACAATGAGCAGTTCTTC
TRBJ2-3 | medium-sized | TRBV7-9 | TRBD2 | CASSPPGGRAVDTQYF | TGTGCCAGCAGCCCCCCGGGCGGGAGGGCCGTGGATACGCAGTATTTT
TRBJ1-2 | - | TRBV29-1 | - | CSVETSNGYTF | TGCAGCGTTGAGACCTCTAATGGCTACACCTTC
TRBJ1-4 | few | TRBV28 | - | CASSLRGGEKLFF | TGTGCCAGCAGTCTCCGGGGCGGCGAAAAACTGTTTTTT
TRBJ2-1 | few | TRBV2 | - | CASTEGRYNEQFF | TGTGCCAGCACCGAAGGACGCTACAATGAGCAGTTCTTC
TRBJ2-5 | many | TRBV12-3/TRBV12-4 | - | CASRLGGAWLQETQYF | TGTGCCAGCAGACTAGGCGGGGCTTGGCTCCAAGAGACCCAGTACTTC
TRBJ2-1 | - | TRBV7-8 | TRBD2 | CASSLEGLARNEQFF | TGTGCCAGCAGCTTAGAGGGACTAGCGCGCAATGAGCAGTTCTTC
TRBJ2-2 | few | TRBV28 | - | CGTVNTGELFF | TGTGGGACAGTTAACACCGGGGAGCTGTTTTTT
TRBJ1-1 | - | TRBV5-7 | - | CASSLAPRTGNTEAFF | TGTGCCAGCAGCTTGGCCCCAAGGACGGGGAACACTGAAGCTTTCTTT
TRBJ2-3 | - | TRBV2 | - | CASSPRSDTQYF | TGTGCCAGCAGTCCCCGTTCAGATACGCAGTATTTT
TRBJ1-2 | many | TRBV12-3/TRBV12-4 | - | CASSPSAQGYGYTF | TGTGCCAGCAGCCCAAGTGCGCAGGGCTATGGCTACACCTTC
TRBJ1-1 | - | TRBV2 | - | CASSEAVNTEAFF | TGTGCCAGCAGTGAGGCAGTGAACACTGAAGCTTTCTTT
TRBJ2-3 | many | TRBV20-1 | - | CSASQATSTDTQYF | TGCAGTGCTAGCCAGGCTACTAGCACAGATACGCAGTATTTT